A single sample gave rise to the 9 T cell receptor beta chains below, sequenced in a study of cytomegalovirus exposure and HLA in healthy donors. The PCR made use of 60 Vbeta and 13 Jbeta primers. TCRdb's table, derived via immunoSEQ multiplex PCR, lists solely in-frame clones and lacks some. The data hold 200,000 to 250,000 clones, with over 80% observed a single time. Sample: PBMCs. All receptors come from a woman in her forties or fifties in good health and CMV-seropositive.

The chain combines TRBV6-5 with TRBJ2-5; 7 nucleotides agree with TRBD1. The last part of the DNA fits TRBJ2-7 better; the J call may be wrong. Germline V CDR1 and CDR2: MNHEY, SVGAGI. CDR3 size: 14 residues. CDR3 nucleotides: TGTGCCAGCAGAGACCGACAGGGCGGGTACGAGCAGTACTTC. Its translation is CASRDRQGGYEQYF.

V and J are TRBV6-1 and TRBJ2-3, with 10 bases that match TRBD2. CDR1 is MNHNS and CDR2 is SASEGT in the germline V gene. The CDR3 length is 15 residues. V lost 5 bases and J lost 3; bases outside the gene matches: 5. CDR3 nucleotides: TGTGCCAGCAGTTTCTATAGCGGGGGGACAGATACGCAGTATTTT. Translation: CASSFYSGGTDTQYF.

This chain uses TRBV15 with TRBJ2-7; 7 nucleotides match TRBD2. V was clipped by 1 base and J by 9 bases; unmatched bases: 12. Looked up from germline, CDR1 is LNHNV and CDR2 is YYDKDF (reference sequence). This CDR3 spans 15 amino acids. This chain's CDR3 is CATSRAGGEGLGQYF. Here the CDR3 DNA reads TGTGCCACCAGCAGAGCAGGCGGGGAGGGATTAGGGCAGTACTTC. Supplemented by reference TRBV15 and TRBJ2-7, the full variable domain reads DAMVIQNPRYQVTQFGKPVTLSCSQTLNHNVMYWYQQKSSQAPKLLFHYYDKDFNNEADTPDNFQSRRPNTSFCFLDIRSPGLGDTAMYLCATSRAGGEGLGQYFGPGTRLTVT.

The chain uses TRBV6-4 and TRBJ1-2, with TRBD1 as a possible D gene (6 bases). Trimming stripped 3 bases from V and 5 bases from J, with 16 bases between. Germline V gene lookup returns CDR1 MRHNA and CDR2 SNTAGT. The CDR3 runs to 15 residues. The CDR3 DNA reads TGTGCCAGCAGTGAGACAGGAACCCCCAAATATGGCTACACCTTC. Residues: CASSETGTPKYGYTF.

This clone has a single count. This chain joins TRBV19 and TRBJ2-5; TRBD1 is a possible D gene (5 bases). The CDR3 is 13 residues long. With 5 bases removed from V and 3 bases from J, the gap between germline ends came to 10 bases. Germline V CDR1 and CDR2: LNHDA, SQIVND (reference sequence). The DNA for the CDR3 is TGTGCCAGTAGTCCGGGCAGGGAAGAGACCCAGTACTTC. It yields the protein CASSPGREETQYF.

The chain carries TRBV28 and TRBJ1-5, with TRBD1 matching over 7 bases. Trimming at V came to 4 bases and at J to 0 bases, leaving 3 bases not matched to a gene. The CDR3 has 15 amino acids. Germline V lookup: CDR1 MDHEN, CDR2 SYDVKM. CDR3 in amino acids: CASSWSGGSNQPQHF. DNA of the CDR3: TGTGCCAGCAGTTGGTCAGGGGGTAGCAATCAGCCCCAGCATTTT.

For the CDR3, the DNA is TGTGCCAGTAGTATCTGGGAGGGCAGCTCCTATAATTCACCCCTCCACTTT. Translation gives CASSIWEGSSYNSPLHF. The rearrangement joins TRBV19 to TRBJ1-6; D not certain. Trimming left V 3 bases short and J 0 bases short, with 12 bases between. This CDR3 is 17 amino acids long. The germline gives CDR1 LNHDA, CDR2 SQIVND (reference sequence).

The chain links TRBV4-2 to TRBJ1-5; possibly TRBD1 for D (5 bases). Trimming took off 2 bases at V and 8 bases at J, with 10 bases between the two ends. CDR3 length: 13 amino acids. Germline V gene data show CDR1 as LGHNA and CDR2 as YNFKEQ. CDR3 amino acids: CASSQRRGEPQHF. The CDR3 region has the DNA TGTGCCAGCAGCCAAAGGAGGGGTGAGCCCCAGCATTTT.

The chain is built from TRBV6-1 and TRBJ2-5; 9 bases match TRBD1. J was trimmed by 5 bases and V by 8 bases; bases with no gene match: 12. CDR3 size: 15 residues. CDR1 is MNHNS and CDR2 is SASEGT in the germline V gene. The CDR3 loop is CASEPRDREGETQYF. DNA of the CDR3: TGTGCCAGCGAGCCCCGGGACAGGGAAGGGGAGACCCAGTACTTC.